These 16 T cell receptor beta chains were all obtained from the same sample, sequenced in a study of radiation and T cells in renal cell carcinoma (dated by TCRdb to about 2020). Reading the label with the study, this specimen's time point is: tumor resected at nephrectomy. The treatment or condition label for this specimen denotes: 15 Gy SBRT to primary tumor, nephrectomy 4 weeks later. Receptor libraries were prepared by the immunoSEQ multiplex PCR assay. TCRdb stores this immuneACCESS table with in-frame sequences only. Part of the clones is absent; in the studies checked, under half of the shortfall reflects unresolved V genes, and no reason is known for the rest. For this sample the table gives approximately 21,000 clones, of which around 47% were detected only once. Of the sample, roughly 16% falls within the top ten clones. The sample was tumor tissue, taken from a patient whose treatment included radiotherapy and nephrectomy. These TCRs come from a woman between 45 and 65 years old with renal cell carcinoma.

This clone was observed a single time. The chain combines TRBV7-9 with TRBJ1-6; 7 nucleotides align to TRBD1. CDR3 size: 13 residues. The germline V gene encodes CDR1 SEHNR and CDR2 FQNEAQ (reference sequence). V trimming: 5 bases; J trimming: 9 bases; junction bases outside the gene matches: 4. The CDR3 here is CASSPDRASPLHF. CDR3 DNA: TGTGCCAGCAGCCCCGACAGGGCTTCACCCCTCCACTTT.

This clone is labeled medium-sized (0.01 to 0.1%). This chain uses TRBV4-1 with TRBJ1-5; D not certain. Deletions cut 0 bases from V and 5 bases from J, with 11 bases between. The CDR3 is 15 residues long. Germline V CDR1 and CDR2: MGHRA, YSYEKL. The CDR3 coding sequence is TGCGCCAGCAGCCAAGATTTTAACAGCCATCAGCCCCAGCATTTT. Protein product: CASSQDFNSHQPQHF.

This clone was counted a few times. This rearrangement joins TRBV12-5 to TRBJ1-1; TRBD1 is a possible D gene (6 bases). Trimming cost V 5 bases and J 0 bases, with 16 bases left between them. Looked up from germline, CDR1 is LGHNT and CDR2 is FRNRAP. This CDR3 has 16 amino acids. CDR3 region: CASGARGAAMNTEAFF. The CDR3, as DNA: TGTGCTAGTGGTGCCCGGGGGGCAGCTATGAACACTGAAGCTTTCTTT.

This clone was observed a few times. The chain recombines TRBV5-1 with TRBJ2-2; 7 nucleotides match TRBD2. CDR1 and CDR2 from the germline V gene are SGHRS and YFSETQ. This CDR3 region has 15 residues. V lost 4 bases and J lost 5; bases outside the gene matches: 8. The chain's CDR3 is CASSRGAGETGELFF. CDR3 in DNA: TGCGCCAGCAGCCGAGGGGCGGGAGAAACCGGGGAGCTGTTTTTT.

Details on this clone: A junction boundary mismatches the germline segment, possibly from a read error. V is TRBV5-6 and J is TRBJ2-5, with D hard to call. The CDR3 runs 12 residues. Germline CDR1 is SGHDT and CDR2 is YYEEEE. CDR3 in DNA: TGTGCCAGCACCTCTGGCCATCCGTCCTGGGACTTC. It is translated as CASTSGHPSWDF.

This clone occurred a few times. V usage is TRBV7-6 and J usage is TRBJ2-1; tentative D call: TRBD2 (7 bases). CDR3 size: 17 residues. Germline V gene sequence: CDR1 SGHVS, CDR2 FNYEAQ. Trimming took 1 base from V and 4 from J, leaving 17 bases between them. CDR3 region: CASSLGPGGQGYNEQFF. In DNA form, the CDR3 reads TGTGCCAGCAGCTTAGGGCCCGGGGGGCAGGGGTACAATGAGCAGTTCTTC.

The chain recombines TRBV6-5 with TRBJ1-1, with D uncertain. This CDR3 spans 13 amino acids. The germline V gene encodes CDR1 MNHEY and CDR2 SVGAGI. The V end lost 0 bases, the J end lost 4 bases, and 6 bases lay between the germline ends. The CDR3 region has the DNA TGTGCCAGCAGTTACTCGACGTCCACTGAAGCTTTCTTT. It translates to CASSYSTSTEAFF.

There are a few counts of this clone. This chain links TRBV18 with TRBJ1-5; unclear D gene. V was trimmed by 4 bases and J by 6 bases, leaving 10 bases between them. There are 13 residues in the CDR3. Germline values: CDR1 KGHSH, CDR2 LQKENI. The CDR3 coding sequence is TGTGCCAGCTCACAGCAGGAGAGTCAGCCCCAGCATTTT. Translating it yields CASSQQESQPQHF.

This clone was seen only a few times. V and J are TRBV5-6 and TRBJ2-5, with D perhaps assigned TRBD1 or TRBD2 (5 bases each). The CDR3 contains 16 residues. CDR1 and CDR2 from the germline V gene are SGHDT and YYEEEE. Deletions cut 6 bases from V and 2 bases from J, with 20 bases between. The CDR3 sequence: CASNTAGADPQETQYF. In nucleotides, the CDR3 is TGTGCCAGCAATACGGCCGGGGCGGATCCGCAAGAGACCCAGTACTTC.

J is TRBJ2-5 and V is TRBV5-4; TRBD2 aligns across 8 bases. V lost 3 bases and J lost 5; bases outside the gene matches: 9. This CDR3 comprises 15 residues. CDR1 is SGHNT and CDR2 is YYREEE in the germline V gene (reference sequence). The CDR3 region has the DNA TGTGCCAGCAGCTCCCACGGGGGGGCGGGGGAGACCCAGTACTTC. Translated: CASSSHGGAGETQYF.

This clone has only a few counts. The chain uses TRBV9 and TRBJ1-1, with a weak D call TRBD1 (6 bases). Germline V gene data show CDR1 as SGDLS and CDR2 as YYNGEE. The length of the CDR3 is 13 residues. Trimming removed 0 bases from V and 6 bases from J, with 9 bases in between. The CDR3 DNA is TGTGCCAGCAGCGTAGTTAGGGGGGCTGAAGCTTTCTTT. Its protein product is CASSVVRGAEAFF.

This chain links TRBV2 with TRBJ2-2; D not resolved. The CDR3 covers 13 residues. V was shortened by 6 bases and J by 5 bases, with 10 bases between the two germline ends. Germline CDR1 SNHLY, CDR2 FYNNEI. CDR3 amino acids: CASSQTATGELFF. For the CDR3, the DNA is TGTGCCAGCAGCCAAACGGCAACCGGGGAGCTGTTTTTT.

This clone was recorded a few times. V usage is TRBV5-1 and J usage is TRBJ2-7; D is possibly TRBD2 (5 bases). The V gene lost 5 bases and the J gene lost 3 bases, with 12 bases spanning the gap. The CDR3 has 13 residues. The germline V gene encodes CDR1 SGHRS and CDR2 YFSETQ. The DNA for the CDR3 is TGCGCCAGCAGACAAGGACGGGACTACGAGCAGTACTTC. Protein product: CASRQGRDYEQYF.

The chain carries TRBV6-1 and TRBJ1-4; 7 bases map to TRBD1. CDR3 length equals 14 residues. Germline trimming cut 5 bases from V and 3 bases from J; bases unmatched to any gene: 3. The V gene's germline CDR1 is MNHNS and CDR2 SASEGT. Here the CDR3 reads CASSSGQANEKLFF. CDR3 sequence (DNA): TGTGCCAGCAGTAGTGGACAGGCTAATGAAAAACTGTTTTTT.

This chain uses TRBV7-3 with TRBJ2-1, with 8 positions matching TRBD2. The length of the CDR3 is 15 residues. The germline gives CDR1 SGHTA, CDR2 FQGTGA. Trimming cost V 2 bases and J 4 bases; bases outside gene matches: 4. Written as DNA, the CDR3 is TGTGCCAGCAGCTTATCAGGGACTAGTTACAATGAGCAGTTCTTC. Translated: CASSLSGTSYNEQFF.

The sample holds a few counts of this clone. This chain joins TRBV7-9 and TRBJ1-2; no definite D call. CDR1 and CDR2 from the germline V gene are SEHNR and FQNEAQ (reference sequence). Trimming left V 5 bases short and J 5 bases short, with 15 bases between. The CDR3 is 14 residues long. The chain's CDR3 is CASSSSGPHYGYTF. DNA of the CDR3: TGTGCCAGCAGCAGTTCCGGGCCCCATTATGGCTACACCTTC. Full variable domain (rest looked up from reference TRBV7-9 and TRBJ1-2): DTGVSQNPRHKITKRGQNVTFRCDPISEHNRLYWYRQTLGQGPEFLTYFQNEAQLEKSRLLSDRFSAERPKGSFSTLEIQRTEQGDSAMYLCASSSSGPHYGYTFGSGTRLTVV.